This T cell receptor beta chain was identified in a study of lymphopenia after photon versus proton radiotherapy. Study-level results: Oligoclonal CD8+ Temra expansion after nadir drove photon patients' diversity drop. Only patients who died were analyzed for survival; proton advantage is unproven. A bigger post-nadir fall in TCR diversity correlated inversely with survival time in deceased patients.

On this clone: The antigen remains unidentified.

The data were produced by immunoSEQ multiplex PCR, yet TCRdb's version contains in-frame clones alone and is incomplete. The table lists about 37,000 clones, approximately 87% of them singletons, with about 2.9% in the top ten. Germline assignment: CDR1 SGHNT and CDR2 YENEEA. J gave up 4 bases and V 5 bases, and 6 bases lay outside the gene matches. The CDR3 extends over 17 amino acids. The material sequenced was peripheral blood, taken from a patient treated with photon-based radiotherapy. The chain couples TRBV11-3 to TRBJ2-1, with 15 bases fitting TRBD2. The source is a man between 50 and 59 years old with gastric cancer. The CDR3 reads CASSPWTSGRAYNEQFF. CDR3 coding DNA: TGTGCCAGCAGCCCTTGGACTAGCGGGAGGGCTTACAATGAGCAGTTCTTC.